This T cell receptor (beta chain) was sequenced during a study of shared clonotypes between healthy human individuals. Study overall: A donor's plate count was three for CD4 naive and three for CD4 memory; CD8 naive had two and CD8 memory one.

With respect to this clone: Its matching antigen is unknown.

Source study methods: Junction-only immunoSEQ data arrived without quality scores, meaning filtering differed. The protocol was immunoSEQ multiplex PCR, while the TCRdb copy is restricted to in-frame clones and leaves out a portion. The V and J calls and the clone size are those of that table, but D and trimming were determined from the DNA. The data contain about 1,500,000 clones, over 95% of them seen just once; the ten biggest clones take up roughly 1.2%. Overall study results and limits: Compared with memory subsets, naive subsets generally had larger estimated richness. When compared with the clonotypes that were shared by all four sorted-subset donors, the non-shared clonotypes turned out to have lower generation probabilities.

Trimming removed 6 bases at V and 2 bases at J, with 21 bases between. Germline V gene sequence: CDR1 MDHEN, CDR2 SYDVKM. The CDR3 spans 17 residues. The clonotype comes from a man in his thirties or forties in good health. The V call is TRBV28, the J call TRBJ2-3, with D maybe TRBD1 (6 bases). Sequenced input: naive CD4+ T cells sorted from blood. Subset denoted: CD45RA+ positively selected. CDR3 bases: TGTGCCAGCAGCCACCGGCCCGGACAGATCACCACAGATACGCAGTATTTT. Protein sequence: CASSHRPGQITTDTQYF.